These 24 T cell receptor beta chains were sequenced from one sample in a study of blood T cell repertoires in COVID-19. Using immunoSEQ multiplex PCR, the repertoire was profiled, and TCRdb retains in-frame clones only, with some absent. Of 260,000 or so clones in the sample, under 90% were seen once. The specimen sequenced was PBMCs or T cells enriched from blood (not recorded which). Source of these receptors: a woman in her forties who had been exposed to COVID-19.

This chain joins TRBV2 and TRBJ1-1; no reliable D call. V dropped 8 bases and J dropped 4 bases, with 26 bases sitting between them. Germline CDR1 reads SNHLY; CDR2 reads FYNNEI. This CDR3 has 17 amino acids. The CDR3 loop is CASHIRAALEGGTEAFF. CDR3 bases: TGTGCCAGCCACATTAGGGCAGCCCTGGAGGGAGGCACTGAAGCTTTCTTT.

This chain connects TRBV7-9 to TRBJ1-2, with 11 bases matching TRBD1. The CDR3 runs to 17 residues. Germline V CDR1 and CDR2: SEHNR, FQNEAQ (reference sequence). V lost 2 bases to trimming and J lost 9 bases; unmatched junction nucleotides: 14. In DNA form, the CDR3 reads TGTGCCAGCAGCTTAAAAGGGACAGGGGGTAAGAACCAGCGCTACACCTTC. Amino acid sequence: CASSLKGTGGKNQRYTF.

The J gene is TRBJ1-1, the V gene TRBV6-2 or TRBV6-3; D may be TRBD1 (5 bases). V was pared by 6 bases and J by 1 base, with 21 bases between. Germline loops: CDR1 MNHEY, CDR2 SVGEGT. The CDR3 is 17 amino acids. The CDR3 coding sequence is TGTGCCAGCAGCCCTAGGGGTAAGGGGCCACCGAACACTGAAGCTTTCTTT. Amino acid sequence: CASSPRGKGPPNTEAFF.

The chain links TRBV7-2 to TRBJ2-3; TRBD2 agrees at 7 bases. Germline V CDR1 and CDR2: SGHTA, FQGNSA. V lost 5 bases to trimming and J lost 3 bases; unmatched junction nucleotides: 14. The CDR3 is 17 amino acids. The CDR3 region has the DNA TGTGCCAGCAGCCCCGCTCCCCTAGCGGTAAAAACAGATACGCAGTATTTT. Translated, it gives CASSPAPLAVKTDTQYF.

CDR3 loop: CASSLGAPGLGTDTQYF. CDR3 nucleotides: TGTGCCAGCAGCTTGGGGGCTCCGGGACTAGGCACAGATACGCAGTATTTT. The chain recombines TRBV5-4 with TRBJ2-3; 8 nucleotides align to TRBD2. V trimming: 0 bases; J trimming: 1 base; junction bases outside the gene matches: 7. This CDR3 contains 17 residues. The germline CDR1 and CDR2 sequences are SGHNT and YYREEE (reference sequence).

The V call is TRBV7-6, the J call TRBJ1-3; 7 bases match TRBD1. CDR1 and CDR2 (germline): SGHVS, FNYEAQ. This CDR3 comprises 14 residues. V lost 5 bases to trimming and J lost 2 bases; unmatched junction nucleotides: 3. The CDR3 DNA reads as TGTGCCAGCAGCCCGACAGGGCCTGGAAACACCATATATTTT. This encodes CASSPTGPGNTIYF.

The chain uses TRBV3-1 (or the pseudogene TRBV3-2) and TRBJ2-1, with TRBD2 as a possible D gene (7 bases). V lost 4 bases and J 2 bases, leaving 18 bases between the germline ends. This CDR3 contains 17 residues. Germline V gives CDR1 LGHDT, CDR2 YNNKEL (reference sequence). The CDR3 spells CASSRNRVGGAYNEQFF. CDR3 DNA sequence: TGTGCCAGCAGCCGAAACAGGGTAGGGGGGGCCTACAATGAGCAGTTCTTC.

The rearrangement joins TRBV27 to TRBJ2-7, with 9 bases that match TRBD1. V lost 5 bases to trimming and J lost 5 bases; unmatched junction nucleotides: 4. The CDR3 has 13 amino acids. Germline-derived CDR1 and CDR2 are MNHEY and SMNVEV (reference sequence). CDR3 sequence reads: CASSGTGYHEQYF. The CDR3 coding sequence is TGTGCCAGCAGTGGGACAGGGTACCACGAGCAGTACTTC.

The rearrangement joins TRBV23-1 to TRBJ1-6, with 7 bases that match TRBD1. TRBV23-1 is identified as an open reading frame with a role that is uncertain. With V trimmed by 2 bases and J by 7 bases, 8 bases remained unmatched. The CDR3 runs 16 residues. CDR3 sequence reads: CASSQRHPGQNSPLHF. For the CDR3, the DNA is TGCGCCAGCAGTCAACGACATCCGGGACAGAATTCACCCCTCCACTTT.

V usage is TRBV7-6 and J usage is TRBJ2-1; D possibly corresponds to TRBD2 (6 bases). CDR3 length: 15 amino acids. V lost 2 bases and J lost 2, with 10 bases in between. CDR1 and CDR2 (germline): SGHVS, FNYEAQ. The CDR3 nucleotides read TGTGCCAGCAGCTTAACCCGACTAGCCTACAATGAGCAGTTCTTC. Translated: CASSLTRLAYNEQFF.

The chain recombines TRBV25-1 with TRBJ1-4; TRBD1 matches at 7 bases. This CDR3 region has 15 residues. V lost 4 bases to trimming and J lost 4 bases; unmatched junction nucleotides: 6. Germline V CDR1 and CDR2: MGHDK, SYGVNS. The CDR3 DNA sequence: TGTGCCAGCAGTGCCGAGACAGGGCTTAATGAAAAACTGTTTTTT. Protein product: CASSAETGLNEKLFF. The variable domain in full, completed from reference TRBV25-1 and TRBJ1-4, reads EADIYQTPRYLVIGTGKKITLECSQTMGHDKMYWYQQDPGMELHLIHYSYGVNSTEKGDLSSESTVSRIRTEHFPLTLESARPSHTSQYLCASSAETGLNEKLFFGSGTQLSVL.

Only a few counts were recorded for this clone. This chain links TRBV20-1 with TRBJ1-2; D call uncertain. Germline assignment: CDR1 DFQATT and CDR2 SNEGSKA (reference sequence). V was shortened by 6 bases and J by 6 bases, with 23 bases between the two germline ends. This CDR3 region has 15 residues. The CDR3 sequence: CSASTIQLRTDGYTF. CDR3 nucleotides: TGCAGTGCGAGTACGATACAGCTTAGAACTGATGGCTACACCTTC.

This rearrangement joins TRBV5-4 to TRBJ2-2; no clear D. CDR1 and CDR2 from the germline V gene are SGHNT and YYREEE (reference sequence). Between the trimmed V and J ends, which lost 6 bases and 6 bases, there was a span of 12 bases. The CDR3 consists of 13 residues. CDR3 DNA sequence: TGTGCCAGCACCGTTTGGCCGCCCGGGGAGCTGTTTTTT. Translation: CASTVWPPGELFF. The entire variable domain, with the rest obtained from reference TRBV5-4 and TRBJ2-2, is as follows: ETGVTQSPTHLIKTRGQQVTLRCSSQSGHNTVSWYQQALGQGPQFIFQYYREEENGRGNFPPRFSGLQFPNYSSELNVNALELDDSALYLCASTVWPPGELFFGEGSRLTVL.

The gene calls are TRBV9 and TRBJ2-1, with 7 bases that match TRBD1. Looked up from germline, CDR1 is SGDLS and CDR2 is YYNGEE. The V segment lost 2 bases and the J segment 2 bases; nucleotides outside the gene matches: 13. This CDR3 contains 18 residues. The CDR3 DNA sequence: TGTGCCAGCAGCGTGGGGACCGACAGGGCCGCTACCTACAATGAGCAGTTCTTC. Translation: CASSVGTDRAATYNEQFF.

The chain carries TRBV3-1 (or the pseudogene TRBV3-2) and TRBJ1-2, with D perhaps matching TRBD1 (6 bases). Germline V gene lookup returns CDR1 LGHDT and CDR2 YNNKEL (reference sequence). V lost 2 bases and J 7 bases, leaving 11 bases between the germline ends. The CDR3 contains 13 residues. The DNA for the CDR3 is TGTGCCAGCAGCCAAACAGGGATGGGTGGCTACACCTTC. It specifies CASSQTGMGGYTF.

The chain's CDR3 is CASGLVLGLRNTEAFF. The DNA of the CDR3 is TGTGCTAGTGGTTTGGTCCTGGGGCTTCGGAACACTGAAGCTTTCTTT. The chain joins TRBV12-5 to TRBJ1-1; a possible D gene is TRBD1 (5 bases). Trimming left V 0 bases short and J 1 base short, with 12 bases between. Germline V CDR1 and CDR2: LGHNT, FRNRAP. The length of the CDR3 is 16 residues.

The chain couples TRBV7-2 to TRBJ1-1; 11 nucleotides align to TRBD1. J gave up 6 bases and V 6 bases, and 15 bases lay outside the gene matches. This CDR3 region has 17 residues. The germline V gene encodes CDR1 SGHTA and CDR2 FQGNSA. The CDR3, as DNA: TGTGCCAGCAGATCTGGACAGGGGGCCCCAGGGCCCCCTGAAGCTTTCTTT. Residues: CASRSGQGAPGPPEAFF.

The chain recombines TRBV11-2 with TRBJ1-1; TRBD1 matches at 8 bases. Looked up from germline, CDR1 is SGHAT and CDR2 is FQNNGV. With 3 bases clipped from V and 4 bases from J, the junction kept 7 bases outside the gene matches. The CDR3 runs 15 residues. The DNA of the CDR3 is TGTGCCAGCAGCTTCCTCGACAGGGGTAGCACTGAAGCTTTCTTT. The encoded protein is CASSFLDRGSTEAFF.

The CDR3 reads CASSLRGGFCQPQHF. CDR3 DNA sequence: TGTGCCAGCAGCTTAAGGGGGGGTTTTTGTCAGCCCCAGCATTTT. The chain has TRBV11-3 and TRBJ1-5; maybe TRBD1 (6 bases). Germline assignment: CDR1 SGHNT and CDR2 YENEEA. There are 15 residues in the CDR3. Trimming removed 2 bases from V and 6 bases from J, with 14 bases in between.

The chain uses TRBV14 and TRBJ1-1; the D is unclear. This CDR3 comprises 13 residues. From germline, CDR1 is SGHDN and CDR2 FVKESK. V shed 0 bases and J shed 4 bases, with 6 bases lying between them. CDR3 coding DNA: TGTGCCAGCAGCCAAGATTGGAGCACTGAAGCTTTCTTT. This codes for CASSQDWSTEAFF.

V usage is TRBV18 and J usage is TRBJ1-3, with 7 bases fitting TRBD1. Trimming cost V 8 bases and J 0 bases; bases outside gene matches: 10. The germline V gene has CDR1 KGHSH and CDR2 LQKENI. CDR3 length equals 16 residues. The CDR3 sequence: CASTPDRQFSGNTIYF. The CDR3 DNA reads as TGTGCCAGCACTCCGGACAGGCAATTCTCTGGAAACACCATATATTTT.

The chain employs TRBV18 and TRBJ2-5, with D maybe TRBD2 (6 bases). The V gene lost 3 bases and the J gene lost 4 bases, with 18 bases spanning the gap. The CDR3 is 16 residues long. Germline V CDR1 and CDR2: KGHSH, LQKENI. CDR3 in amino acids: CASSPETSGFGETQYF. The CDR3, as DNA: TGTGCCAGCTCACCCGAGACCAGCGGGTTTGGAGAGACCCAGTACTTC.

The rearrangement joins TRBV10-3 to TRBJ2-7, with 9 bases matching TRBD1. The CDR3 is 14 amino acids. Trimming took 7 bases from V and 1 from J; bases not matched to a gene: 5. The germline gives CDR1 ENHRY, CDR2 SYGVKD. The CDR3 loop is CAITGGTGSYEQYF. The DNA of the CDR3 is TGTGCCATCACGGGCGGGACAGGGTCCTACGAGCAGTACTTC.

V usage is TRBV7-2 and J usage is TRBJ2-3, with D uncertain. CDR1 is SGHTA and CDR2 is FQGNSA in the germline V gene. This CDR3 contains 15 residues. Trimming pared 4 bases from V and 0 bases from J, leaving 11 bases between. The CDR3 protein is CASSSLQASTDTQYF. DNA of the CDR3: TGTGCCAGCAGCTCCTTGCAGGCGAGCACAGATACGCAGTATTTT.